A single sample gave rise to the 2 T cell receptor beta chains below, sequenced in a study of blood T cell repertoires in COVID-19. The protocol was immunoSEQ multiplex PCR, while the TCRdb copy is restricted to in-frame clones and leaves out a portion. The sample holds about 330,000 clones, nearly 90% seen once. Specimen: PBMCs or T cells enriched from blood (not recorded which). The receptors were sampled from a young woman who had recovered from COVID-19.

The chain carries TRBV19 and TRBJ1-6; tentative D call: TRBD1 (5 bases). Trimming shortened V by 6 bases and J by 9 bases, and 15 bases separated the two germline ends. The CDR3 sequence is 14 residues long. Looked up from germline, CDR1 is LNHDA and CDR2 is SQIVND (reference sequence). CDR3 nucleotide sequence: TGTGCCAGTAGCTTGATTCTACAGGCTTCACCCCTCCACTTT. Encoded protein: CASSLILQASPLHF.

This sequence joins TRBV30 and TRBJ1-1; 7 nucleotides line up with TRBD1. This CDR3 contains 13 residues. Germline lookup yields CDR1 GTSNPN and CDR2 SVGIG (reference sequence). V shed 5 bases, J shed 1 base, and the junction held 4 bases outside the gene matches. CDR3 nucleotide sequence: TGTGCCTGGTCGACAGGGCGGAACACTGAAGCTTTCTTT. Its protein product is CAWSTGRNTEAFF.